These 14 T cell receptor beta chains originate from one sample sequenced in a study of response to subunit inactivated influenza vaccine. MiXCR was run by TCRdb on the RT-PCR reads, yielding one entry per CDR3 protein. The table has hundreds of thousands of distinct CDR3 sequences, approximately 17% seen once. This specimen was PBMCs from blood, taken roughly 5 days after vaccination. Every receptor here comes from a man aged 45-65 years who received an inactivated influenza vaccine.

This clonotype was observed many times. The chain uses TRBV20-1 and TRBJ2-2, with TRBD2 identical over 8 bases. The CDR3 is 14 amino acids. Germline V lookup: CDR1 DFQATT, CDR2 SNEGSKA (reference sequence). Trimming took 7 bases from V and 2 from J; bases not matched to a gene: 6. The CDR3 loop reads CSVEGLANTGELFF. The CDR3 DNA sequence: TGCAGTGTCGAAGGACTAGCAAACACCGGGGAGCTGTTTTTT.

This clonotype was seen only a few times. The chain uses TRBV7-2 and TRBJ2-1; a weak D match, TRBD2 (6 bases). The CDR3 length is 13 residues. The V end lost 1 base, the J end lost 11 bases, and 12 bases lay between the germline ends. In germline, CDR1 is SGHTA, CDR2 FQGNSA. The CDR3 DNA reads TGTGCCAGCAGCTTAGTTGTAGCGGAACAGCAGTTCTTC. The encoded protein is CASSLVVAEQQFF.

This chain links TRBV10-3 with TRBJ1-1; D call uncertain. Germline assignment: CDR1 ENHRY and CDR2 SYGVKD. Trimming took off 8 bases at V and 5 bases at J, with 15 bases between the two ends. The CDR3 contains 13 residues. The CDR3 spells CAISQVSGTEAFF. For the CDR3, the DNA is TGTGCCATCTCGCAAGTCAGTGGGACTGAAGCTTTCTTT.

This clonotype occurred a few times. This chain connects TRBV10-3 to TRBJ2-3; the match to TRBD1 covers 9 bases. V dropped 6 bases and J dropped 1; count of bases not matched to a gene: 2. CDR1 ENHRY and CDR2 SYGVKD come from the germline V gene. This CDR3 has 14 amino acids. The CDR3 DNA sequence: TGTGCCATCAGAGGGACAGGGCGCACAGATACGCAGTATTTT. The encoded protein is CAIRGTGRTDTQYF.

The V and J genes are TRBV3-1 and TRBJ1-1; D ambiguous. Germline V CDR1 and CDR2: LGHDT, YNNKEL (reference sequence). Trimming took off 3 bases at V and 1 base at J, with 9 bases between the two ends. The CDR3 has 14 residues. CDR3 bases: TGTGCCAGCAGCCAGAAAGGGTGGAACACTGAAGCTTTCTTT. This encodes CASSQKGWNTEAFF.

The V gene is TRBV5-6, the J gene TRBJ2-7; 8 bases line up with TRBD1. In germline, CDR1 is SGHDT, CDR2 YYEEEE. Unmatched junction bases numbered 5, after V lost 1 base and J lost 2 bases. This CDR3 has 15 residues. The CDR3 loop reads CASSLRWTGTYEQYF. The CDR3 coding sequence is TGTGCCAGCAGCTTGAGATGGACAGGGACCTACGAGCAGTACTTC.

In its sample, this clonotype was seen a few times. This chain joins TRBV5-1 and TRBJ2-3, with 7 nucleotides matching TRBD2. The V gene's germline CDR1 is SGHRS and CDR2 YFSETQ. V shed 7 bases and J 1 base; nucleotides not matched to a gene: 6. The CDR3 spans 14 residues. CDR3 amino acids: CASASGAGTDTQYF. Written as DNA, the CDR3 is TGCGCCAGCGCTAGCGGTGCGGGCACAGATACGCAGTATTTT. The full variable domain, with the rest looked up from reference TRBV5-1 and TRBJ2-3, is KAGVTQTPRYLIKTRGQQVTLSCSPISGHRSVSWYQQTPGQGLQFLFEYFSETQRNKGNFPGRFSGRQFSNSRSEMNVSTLELGDSALYLCASASGAGTDTQYFGPGTRLTVL.

The table lists this clonotype with a few counts. The V gene is TRBV6-1, the J gene TRBJ2-7; D not resolved. The germline V gene encodes CDR1 MNHNS and CDR2 SASEGT. This CDR3 comprises 14 residues. The germline V and J ends were trimmed by 1 base and 0 bases, with 7 bases remaining between them. This CDR3 is CASSEVGPSYEQYF. The CDR3 nucleotides are TGTGCCAGCAGTGAAGTGGGTCCCTCCTACGAGCAGTACTTC.

The chain employs TRBV28 and TRBJ1-6, with unresolved D. The CDR3 totals 14 residues. Trimming cost V 2 bases and J 6 bases, with 8 bases left between them. Germline lookup yields CDR1 MDHEN and CDR2 SYDVKM. The CDR3 DNA sequence: TGTGCCAGCAGTTTACGCTTTCCTAATTCACCCCTCCACTTT. Translated: CASSLRFPNSPLHF.

This rearrangement joins TRBV9 to TRBJ1-2; weak D call: TRBD1 (5 bases). The CDR3 is 16 residues long. The germline V and J ends were trimmed by 1 base and 4 bases, with 17 bases remaining between them. Germline assignment: CDR1 SGDLS and CDR2 YYNGEE. CDR3 sequence (DNA): TGTGCCAGCAGCGTAAAGGGTTCGGGACGGTTCTATGGCTACACCTTC. Protein sequence: CASSVKGSGRFYGYTF.

The chain recombines TRBV11-2 with TRBJ2-2; TRBD1 matches at 8 bases. The V segment lost 5 bases and the J segment 6 bases; nucleotides outside the gene matches: 8. The CDR3 spans 15 residues. Germline V gene sequence: CDR1 SGHAT, CDR2 FQNNGV. In DNA form, the CDR3 reads TGTGCCAGCAGCGGGACTGGACAGGGCGCCGGGGAGCTGTTTTTT. It encodes CASSGTGQGAGELFF.

J is TRBJ2-5 and V is TRBV7-7, with 8 positions matching TRBD2. V gave up 5 bases and J gave up 2 bases; unmatched junction bases: 7. CDR1 and CDR2 (germline): SSHAT, FNYEAQ (reference sequence). The CDR3 has 15 amino acids. The CDR3 sequence: CASSQTSGMQETQYF. For the CDR3, the DNA is TGTGCCAGCAGCCAAACTAGCGGTATGCAAGAGACCCAGTACTTC.

The chain links TRBV4-1 to TRBJ2-4, with D possibly matching TRBD2 (6 bases). V lost 4 bases, J lost 0 bases, and 13 bases lay in between. The CDR3 sequence is 16 residues long. Germline V gene sequence: CDR1 MGHRA, CDR2 YSYEKL. Written as DNA, the CDR3 is TGCGCCAGCAGCCCCCGGGGGAACCTAGCCAAAAACATTCAGTACTTC. Protein sequence: CASSPRGNLAKNIQYF.

This clonotype was counted between two and nine times. This rearrangement joins TRBV7-2 to TRBJ2-2; TRBD1 is a possible D gene (6 bases). This CDR3 is built from 14 residues. Trimming took off 8 bases at V and 4 bases at J, with 14 bases between the two ends. The germline V gene encodes CDR1 SGHTA and CDR2 FQGNSA. CDR3 sequence: CASVFTGPTGELFF. The CDR3 DNA follows: TGTGCCAGCGTGTTTACAGGGCCCACCGGGGAGCTGTTTTTT.